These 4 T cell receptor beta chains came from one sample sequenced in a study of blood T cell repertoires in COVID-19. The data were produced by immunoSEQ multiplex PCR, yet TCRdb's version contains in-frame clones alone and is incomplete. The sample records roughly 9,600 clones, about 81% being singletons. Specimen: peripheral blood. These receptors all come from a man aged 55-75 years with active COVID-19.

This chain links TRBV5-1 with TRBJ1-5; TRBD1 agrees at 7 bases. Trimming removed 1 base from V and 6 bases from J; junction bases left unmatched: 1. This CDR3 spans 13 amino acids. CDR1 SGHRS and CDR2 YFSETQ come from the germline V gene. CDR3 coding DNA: TGCGCCAGCAGCTTGAACAGGGGTCAGCCCCAGCATTTT. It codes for CASSLNRGQPQHF.

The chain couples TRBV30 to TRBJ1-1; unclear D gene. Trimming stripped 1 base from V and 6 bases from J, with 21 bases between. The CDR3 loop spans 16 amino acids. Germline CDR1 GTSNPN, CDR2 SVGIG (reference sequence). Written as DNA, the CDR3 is TGTGCCTGGAGTGGTGACCTAGGTTCGGTTGCATCTGAAGCTTTCTTT. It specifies CAWSGDLGSVASEAFF. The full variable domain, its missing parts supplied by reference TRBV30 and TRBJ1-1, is SQTIHQWPATLVQPVGSPLSLECTVEGTSNPNLYWYRQAAGRGLQLLFYSVGIGQISSEVPQNLSASRPQDRQFILSSKKLLLSDSGFYLCAWSGDLGSVASEAFFGQGTRLTVV.

The CDR3 spells CASNPSQGLARIGDTQYF. The CDR3 coding sequence is TGTGCCAGCAACCCATCACAGGGACTAGCTCGGATTGGAGATACGCAGTATTTT. The V gene is TRBV27, the J gene TRBJ2-3; 9 bases are a match to TRBD2. The germline V gene encodes CDR1 MNHEY and CDR2 SMNVEV (reference sequence). Trimming cost V 7 bases and J 5 bases; bases outside gene matches: 19. This CDR3 has 18 amino acids.

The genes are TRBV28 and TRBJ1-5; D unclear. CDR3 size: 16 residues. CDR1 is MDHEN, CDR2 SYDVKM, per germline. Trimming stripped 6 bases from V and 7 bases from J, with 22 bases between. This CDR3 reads CASSPLMGRVNQPQHF. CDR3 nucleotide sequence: TGTGCCAGCAGCCCTCTGATGGGGAGGGTGAACCAGCCCCAGCATTTT.